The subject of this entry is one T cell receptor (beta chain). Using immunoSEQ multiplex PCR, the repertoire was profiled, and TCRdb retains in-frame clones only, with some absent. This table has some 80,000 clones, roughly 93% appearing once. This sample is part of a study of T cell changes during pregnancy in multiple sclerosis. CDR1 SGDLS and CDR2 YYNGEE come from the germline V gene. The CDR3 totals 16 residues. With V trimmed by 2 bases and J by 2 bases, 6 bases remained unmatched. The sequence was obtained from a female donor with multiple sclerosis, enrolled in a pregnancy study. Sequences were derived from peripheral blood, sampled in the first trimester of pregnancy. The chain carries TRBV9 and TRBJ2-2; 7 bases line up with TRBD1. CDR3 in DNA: TGTGCCAGCAGCGTCCCCCAGGGGGTCAACACCGGGGAGCTGTTTTTT. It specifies CASSVPQGVNTGELFF. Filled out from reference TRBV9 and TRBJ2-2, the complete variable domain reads DSGVTQTPKHLITATGQRVTLRCSPRSGDLSVYWYQQSLDQGLQFLIQYYNGEERAKGNILERFSAQQFPDLHSELNLSSLELGDSALYFCASSVPQGVNTGELFFGEGSRLTVL.